The entry below describes one T cell receptor (beta chain). Participants were placed into cohorts based on the clinical history they reported. These data are taken from a study of blood T cell repertoires in COVID-19. About the study: COVID-19 samples from acute and convalescent phases originated in the United States, Italy and Spain.

Germline V gene sequence: CDR1 MNHEY, CDR2 SVGAGI. Trimming took 2 bases from V and 5 from J; bases not matched to a gene: 5. The CDR3 spans 14 residues. Per the original methods: Estimation of nucleated cell counts was performed using reference gene primer amplification. The data were produced by immunoSEQ multiplex PCR, yet TCRdb's version contains in-frame clones alone and is incomplete. The V and J calls and clone size were taken over from that table, and D and trimming were inferred from the DNA. The profile covers about 470,000 clones, with roughly 90% appearing a single time and roughly 0.72% taken by the ten largest.

This sequence was found in a young woman who had recovered from COVID-19. The sample taken for sequencing was PBMCs or T cells enriched from blood (not recorded which). The chain is built from TRBV6-5 and TRBJ2-5, with 7 bases identical to TRBD1. In DNA, the CDR3 is TGTGCCAGCAGTTACGGGGACAGTAGGGAGACCCAGTACTTC. It yields the protein CASSYGDSRETQYF.